These 22 T cell receptor beta chains were all obtained from the same sample, sequenced in a study of shared clonotypes between healthy human individuals. In the naive CD8 group, cells lacked CD45RO and were positively selected for CCR7, so terminally differentiated effector memory CD45RA+ cells were left out. Profiled with immunoSEQ multiplex PCR; TCRdb holds only in-frame clones, not every one. The sample lists some 2,100,000 clones, 85% to 95% seen once, with approximately 1.7% in the top ten. Source material: naive CD8+ T cells from PBMCs. These receptors all stem from a man aged 18 to 30 in good health. Some clones in this sample may be carry-over from other donors' samples.

The chain uses TRBV5-1 and TRBJ2-7; tentative D call: TRBD2 (6 bases). Trimming cost V 4 bases and J 5 bases, with 16 bases left between them. The CDR3 loop spans 14 amino acids. Per germline, CDR1 SGHRS and CDR2 YFSETQ. CDR3 sequence reads: CASSRRSEGHEQYF. DNA for the CDR3: TGCGCCAGCAGCCGGCGGTCGGAGGGCCACGAGCAGTACTTC. Drawing the rest from reference TRBV5-1 and TRBJ2-7, the complete variable domain is KAGVTQTPRYLIKTRGQQVTLSCSPISGHRSVSWYQQTPGQGLQFLFEYFSETQRNKGNFPGRFSGRQFSNSRSEMNVSTLELGDSALYLCASSRRSEGHEQYFGPGTRLTVT.

V is TRBV10-3 and J is TRBJ1-2; the D gene is possibly TRBD1 (5 bases). Per the germline V gene, CDR1 is ENHRY and CDR2 is SYGVKD. The CDR3 sequence is 13 residues long. The V and J ends lost 7 bases and 2 bases respectively, with 11 bases between them. The CDR3 sequence: CAITGTGNYGYTF. CDR3 coding DNA: TGTGCCATCACTGGGACGGGGAACTATGGCTACACCTTC.

The chain uses TRBV19 and TRBJ2-7; no definite D call. CDR1 and CDR2 (germline): LNHDA, SQIVND (reference sequence). The CDR3 has 13 amino acids. Between the trimmed V and J ends, which lost 3 bases and 2 bases, there was a span of 8 bases. The CDR3 DNA follows: TGTGCCAGTAGTATGTCGCCAACCTACGAGCAGTACTTC. Residues: CASSMSPTYEQYF.

This chain uses TRBV14 with TRBJ2-7; 11 nucleotides agree with TRBD2. Germline loops: CDR1 SGHDN, CDR2 FVKESK. J was trimmed by 5 bases and V by 4 bases; bases with no gene match: 13. The CDR3 spans 17 residues. For the CDR3, the DNA is TGTGCCAGCAGCCGATGGGATAGCGGGAGGGTATCCAACGAGCAGTACTTC. As protein: CASSRWDSGRVSNEQYF. The full variable domain, with the rest looked up from reference TRBV14 and TRBJ2-7, is EAGVTQFPSHSVIEKGQTVTLRCDPISGHDNLYWYRRVMGKEIKFLLHFVKESKQDESGMPNNRFLAERTGGTYSTLKVQPAELEDSGVYFCASSRWDSGRVSNEQYFGPGTRLTVT.

In regard to this clone: In this CDR3 the conserved last residue, phenylalanine or tryptophan, is missing, so a read error is likely. No DNA is shown, since the ends of the CDR3 on it are uncertain; the CDR3 is the one TCRdb lists. This chain uses TRBV27 with TRBJ2-7. Germline CDR1 reads MNHEY; CDR2 reads SMNVEV (reference sequence). The CDR3 is 8 residues long, counting both termini. The CDR3 here is CASSWPKD.

The CDR3 loop is CASSYSISVGNTEAFF. Written as DNA, the CDR3 is TGTGCCAGCAGTTACTCGATAAGCGTTGGGAACACTGAAGCTTTCTTT. The rearrangement uses TRBV6-6 and TRBJ1-1; D remains ambiguous. The CDR3 consists of 16 residues. Germline V gene sequence: CDR1 MNHNY, CDR2 SVGAGI (reference sequence). Trimming pared 0 bases from V and 1 base from J, leaving 12 bases between.

The chain combines TRBV9 with TRBJ2-7, with D unresolved. CDR1 is SGDLS, CDR2 YYNGEE, per germline. Trimming stripped 2 bases from V and 6 bases from J, with 15 bases between. The CDR3 contains 14 residues. CDR3 in DNA: TGTGCCAGCAGCGTCTCCCTCACCCTTTCCGAGCAGTACTTC. Encoded protein: CASSVSLTLSEQYF.

The rearrangement uses TRBV6-4 and TRBJ2-3, with no clear D. The CDR3 loop spans 15 amino acids. Germline V CDR1 and CDR2: MRHNA, SNTAGT. V was pared by 3 bases and J by 5 bases, with 15 bases between. CDR3 sequence reads: CASSEEGDNLDTQYF. In nucleotides, the CDR3 is TGTGCCAGCAGTGAGGAAGGAGACAATTTAGATACGCAGTATTTT.

The CDR3 sequence is CASSYGLEAYEQYF. CDR3 DNA sequence: TGTGCCAGCAGTTACGGACTAGAAGCCTACGAGCAGTACTTC. The chain has TRBV6-5 and TRBJ2-7; 7 bases fit TRBD2. The CDR3 is made up of 14 amino acids. V trimming: 2 bases; J trimming: 2 bases; junction bases outside the gene matches: 3. Germline V gives CDR1 MNHEY, CDR2 SVGAGI.

The chain recombines TRBV14 with TRBJ2-1; TRBD2 might be the D (6 bases). The germline CDR1 and CDR2 sequences are SGHDN and FVKESK. The CDR3 extends over 15 amino acids. V was cut by 5 bases and J by 0 bases, with 11 bases left in between. The CDR3 loop reads CASSGGRYSYNEQFF. DNA for the CDR3: TGTGCCAGCAGCGGGGGGAGATACTCCTACAATGAGCAGTTCTTC.

Worth noting for this clone: Other DNA sequences in this specimen translate into the identical CDR3. The chain employs TRBV19 and TRBJ1-1; 7 nucleotides agree with TRBD1. The CDR3 totals 14 residues. Germline CDR1 reads LNHDA; CDR2 reads SQIVND (reference sequence). J gave up 5 bases and V 6 bases, and 9 bases lay outside the gene matches. CDR3 nucleotides: TGTGCCAGTAGCCCCAGACAGGGAAATACTGAAGCTTTCTTT. Amino acids: CASSPRQGNTEAFF.

This chain joins TRBV7-9 and TRBJ2-7; D could derive from TRBD1 or TRBD2 (5 bases each). The V gene's germline CDR1 is SEHNR and CDR2 FQNEAQ (reference sequence). V lost 4 bases and J 12 bases, leaving 13 bases between the germline ends. The length of the CDR3 is 11 residues. CDR3 in amino acids: CASSSGPRGYF. CDR3 bases: TGTGCCAGCAGCTCGGGGCCAAGGGGGTACTTC.

The V and J genes are TRBV7-8 and TRBJ2-7, with D tentatively TRBD1 or TRBD2 (5 bases each). Germline V lookup: CDR1 SGHVS, CDR2 FQNEAQ. This CDR3 spans 15 amino acids. The germline V and J ends were trimmed by 4 bases and 2 bases, with 15 bases remaining between them. CDR3: CASSSGRSPTYEQYF. CDR3 nucleotide sequence: TGTGCCAGCAGCTCGGGACGGAGCCCAACCTACGAGCAGTACTTC.

This chain links TRBV29-1 with TRBJ2-5; tentative D call: TRBD1 (5 bases). V dropped 2 bases and J dropped 11 bases, with 15 bases sitting between them. The CDR3 loop spans 12 amino acids. Germline V gives CDR1 SQVTM, CDR2 ANQGSEA. In DNA form, the CDR3 reads TGCAGCGTTGAATCGGCAGGGCCTGAGCAGTACTTC. This codes for CSVESAGPEQYF.

The chain employs TRBV28 and TRBJ2-5, with D possibly matching TRBD2 (5 bases). The CDR3 is 19 amino acids. The germline V gene encodes CDR1 MDHEN and CDR2 SYDVKM. The V end was cut by 7 bases, the J end by 3 bases, with 30 bases between. This CDR3 is CASTEGRPFGGGLKETQYF. In DNA, the CDR3 is TGTGCCAGCACCGAAGGAAGACCGTTTGGAGGAGGTCTCAAAGAGACCCAGTACTTC. Drawing the rest from reference TRBV28 and TRBJ2-5, the complete variable domain is DVKVTQSSRYLVKRTGEKVFLECVQDMDHENMFWYRQDPGLGLRLIYFSYDVKMKEKGDIPEGYSVSREKKERFSLILESASTNQTSMYLCASTEGRPFGGGLKETQYFGPGTRLLVL.

A remark on this clone: The same CDR3 is also encoded by other DNA sequences in this sample. Written as DNA, the CDR3 is TGTGCCAGTAGTTATAATTCCTACGAGCAGTACTTC. Its protein is CASSYNSYEQYF. J is TRBJ2-7 and V is TRBV19, with D unresolved. The CDR3 is 12 residues long. Trimming took off 5 bases at V and 1 base at J, with 6 bases between the two ends. Germline assignment: CDR1 LNHDA and CDR2 SQIVND (reference sequence).

This chain connects TRBV5-6 to TRBJ2-2; 8 nucleotides align to TRBD1. CDR1 is SGHDT, CDR2 YYEEEE, per germline. This CDR3 comprises 15 residues. The junction had 4 bases not matched to a gene; V was cut back by 0 bases and J by 6 bases. Here the CDR3 DNA reads TGTGCCAGCAGCTTGGGACAGGGGTGGTCCGGGGAGCTGTTTTTT. Amino acid sequence: CASSLGQGWSGELFF.

As for this clone: Other DNA sequences in this specimen translate into the identical CDR3. The chain carries TRBV28 and TRBJ1-5; the D is unclear. With 3 bases removed from V and 7 bases from J, the gap between germline ends came to 4 bases. CDR1 is MDHEN and CDR2 is SYDVKM in the germline V gene. The CDR3 has 11 residues. CDR3 sequence: CASSFPQPQHF. For the CDR3, the DNA is TGTGCCAGCAGTTTTCCCCAGCCCCAGCATTTT.

Of note for this clone: The sample carries other DNA sequences with the same CDR3. This chain uses TRBV30 with TRBJ2-7, with TRBD2 matching over 9 bases. J gave up 3 bases and V 3 bases, and 3 bases lay outside the gene matches. This CDR3 is built from 13 residues. Germline CDR1 and CDR2: GTSNPN and SVGIG (reference sequence). The CDR3 here is CAWRTSGDYEQYF. The CDR3 DNA reads as TGTGCCTGGAGGACTAGCGGAGACTACGAGCAGTACTTC.

The chain carries TRBV29-1 and TRBJ2-7, with 9 positions matching TRBD2. CDR1 and CDR2 from the germline V gene are SQVTM and ANQGSEA. J gave up 3 bases and V 3 bases, and 6 bases lay outside the gene matches. CDR3 length: 14 amino acids. CDR3 in amino acids: CSVESSGIRYEQYF. The CDR3 region has the DNA TGCAGCGTTGAGTCTAGCGGGATTCGCTACGAGCAGTACTTC.

The CDR3 bases are TGTGCCAGCAGCCAACTTCGGGGAGACCACGAGCAGTACTTC. This codes for CASSQLRGDHEQYF. This sequence joins TRBV4-2 and TRBJ2-7, with D perhaps TRBD2 (5 bases). The CDR3 totals 14 residues. V lost 2 bases and J lost 5, with 13 bases in between. Germline loops: CDR1 LGHNA, CDR2 YNFKEQ.

Of note for this clone: This same CDR3 is encoded by further DNA sequences in the sample. This chain connects TRBV27 to TRBJ2-7, with D perhaps given as TRBD1 or TRBD2 (6 bases each). Germline V CDR1 and CDR2: MNHEY, SMNVEV (reference sequence). Trimming removed 3 bases at V and 4 bases at J, with 13 bases between. CDR3 length equals 14 residues. CDR3 bases: TGTGCCAGCAGTTTGAGGGGGGAACGGTACGAGCAGTACTTC. Residues: CASSLRGERYEQYF.